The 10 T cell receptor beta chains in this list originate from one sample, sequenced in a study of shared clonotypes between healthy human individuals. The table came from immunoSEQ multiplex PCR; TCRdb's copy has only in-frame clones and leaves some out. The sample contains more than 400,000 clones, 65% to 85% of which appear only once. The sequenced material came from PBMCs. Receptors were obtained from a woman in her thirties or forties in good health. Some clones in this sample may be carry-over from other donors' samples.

The CDR3 sequence: CASSPTASPGLAGVSYEQYF. CDR3 in DNA: TGTGCCAGCTCACCCACCGCATCCCCAGGGCTAGCGGGAGTGTCCTACGAGCAGTACTTC. The gene calls are TRBV18 and TRBJ2-7; 10 bases are shared with TRBD2. V lost 3 bases to trimming and J lost 1 base; unmatched junction nucleotides: 18. CDR3 length: 20 amino acids. The V gene's germline CDR1 is KGHSH and CDR2 LQKENI.

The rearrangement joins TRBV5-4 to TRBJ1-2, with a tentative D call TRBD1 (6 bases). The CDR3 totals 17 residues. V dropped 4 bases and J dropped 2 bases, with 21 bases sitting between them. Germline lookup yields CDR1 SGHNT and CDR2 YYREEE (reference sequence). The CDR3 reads CASSRGGAGALNYGYTF. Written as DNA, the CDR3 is TGTGCCAGCAGCAGAGGCGGCGCAGGGGCCCTAAACTATGGCTACACCTTC.

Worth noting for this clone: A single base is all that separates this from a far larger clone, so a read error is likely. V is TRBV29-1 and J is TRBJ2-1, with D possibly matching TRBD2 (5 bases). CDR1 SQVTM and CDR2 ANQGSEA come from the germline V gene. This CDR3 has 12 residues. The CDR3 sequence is CGVGERTNEQFF. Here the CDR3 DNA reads TGCGGCGTCGGGGAAAGGACCAATGAGCAGTTCTTC.

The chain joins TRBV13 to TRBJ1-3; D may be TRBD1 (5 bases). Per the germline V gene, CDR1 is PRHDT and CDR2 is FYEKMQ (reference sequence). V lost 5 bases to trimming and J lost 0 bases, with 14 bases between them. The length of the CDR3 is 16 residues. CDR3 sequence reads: CASSLRDSISGNTIYF. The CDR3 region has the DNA TGTGCCAGCAGCCTCCGGGACTCCATCTCTGGAAACACCATATATTTT. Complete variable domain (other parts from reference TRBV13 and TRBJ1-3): AAGVIQSPRHLIKEKRETATLKCYPIPRHDTVYWYQQGPGQDPQFLISFYEKMQSDKGSIPDRFSAQQFSDYHSELNMSSLELGDSALYFCASSLRDSISGNTIYFGEGSWLTVV.

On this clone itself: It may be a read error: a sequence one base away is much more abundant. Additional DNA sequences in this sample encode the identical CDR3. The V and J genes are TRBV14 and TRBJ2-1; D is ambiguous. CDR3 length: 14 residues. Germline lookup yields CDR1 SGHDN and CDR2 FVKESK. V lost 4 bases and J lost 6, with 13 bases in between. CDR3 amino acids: CASSPLLDFNEQFF. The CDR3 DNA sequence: TGTGCCAGCAGCCCCCTCCTCGACTTCAATGAGCAGTTCTTC.

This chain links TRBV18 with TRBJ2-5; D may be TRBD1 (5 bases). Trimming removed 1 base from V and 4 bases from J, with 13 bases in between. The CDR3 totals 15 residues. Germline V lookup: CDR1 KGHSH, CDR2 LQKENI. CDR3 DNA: TGTGCCAGCTCACCACGGTCGCAGGGTGTAGAGACCCAGTACTTC. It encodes CASSPRSQGVETQYF.

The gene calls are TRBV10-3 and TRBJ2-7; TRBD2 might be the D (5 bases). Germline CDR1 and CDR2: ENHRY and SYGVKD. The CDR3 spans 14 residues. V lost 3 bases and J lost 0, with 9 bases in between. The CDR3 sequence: CAISDIRDSYEQYF. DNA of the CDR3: TGTGCCATCAGTGATATCCGGGACTCCTACGAGCAGTACTTC.

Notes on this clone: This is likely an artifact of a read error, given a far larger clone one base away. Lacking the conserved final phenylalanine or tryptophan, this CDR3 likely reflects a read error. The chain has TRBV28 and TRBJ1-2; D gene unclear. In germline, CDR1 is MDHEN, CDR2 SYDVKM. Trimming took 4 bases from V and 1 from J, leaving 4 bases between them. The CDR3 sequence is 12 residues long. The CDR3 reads CASSWFNYGYTL. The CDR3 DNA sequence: TGTGCCAGCAGTTGGTTTAACTATGGCTACACCCTC.

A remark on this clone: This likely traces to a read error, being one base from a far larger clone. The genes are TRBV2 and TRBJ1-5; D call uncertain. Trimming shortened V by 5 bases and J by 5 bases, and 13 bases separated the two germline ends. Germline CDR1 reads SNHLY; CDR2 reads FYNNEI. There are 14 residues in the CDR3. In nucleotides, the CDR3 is TGTGCCAGCAGTAGAAGGGCCCGCGATCAGCCCCAGCATTTT. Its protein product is CASSRRARDQPQHF.

Here the CDR3 DNA reads TGTGCCAGCAGTTCGGGGCGTCGGGCTGAAGCTTTCTTT. Translation: CASSSGRRAEAFF. V usage is TRBV27 and J usage is TRBJ1-1; TRBD1 is a possible D gene (5 bases). V was pared by 4 bases and J by 6 bases, with 12 bases between. The V gene's germline CDR1 is MNHEY and CDR2 SMNVEV (reference sequence). The CDR3 extends over 13 amino acids.